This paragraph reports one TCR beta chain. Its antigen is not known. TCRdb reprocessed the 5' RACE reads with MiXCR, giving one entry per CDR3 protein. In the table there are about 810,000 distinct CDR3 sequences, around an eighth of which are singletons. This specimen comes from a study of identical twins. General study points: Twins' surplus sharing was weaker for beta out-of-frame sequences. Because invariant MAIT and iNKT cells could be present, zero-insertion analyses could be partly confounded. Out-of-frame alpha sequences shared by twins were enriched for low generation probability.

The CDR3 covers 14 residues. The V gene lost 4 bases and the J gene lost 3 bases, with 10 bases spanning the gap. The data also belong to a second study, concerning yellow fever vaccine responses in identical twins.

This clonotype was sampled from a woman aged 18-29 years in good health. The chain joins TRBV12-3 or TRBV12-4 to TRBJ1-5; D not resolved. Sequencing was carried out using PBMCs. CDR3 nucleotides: TGTGCCAGCAGTTGGGGTCCGACCAATCAGCCCCAGCATTTT. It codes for CASSWGPTNQPQHF.